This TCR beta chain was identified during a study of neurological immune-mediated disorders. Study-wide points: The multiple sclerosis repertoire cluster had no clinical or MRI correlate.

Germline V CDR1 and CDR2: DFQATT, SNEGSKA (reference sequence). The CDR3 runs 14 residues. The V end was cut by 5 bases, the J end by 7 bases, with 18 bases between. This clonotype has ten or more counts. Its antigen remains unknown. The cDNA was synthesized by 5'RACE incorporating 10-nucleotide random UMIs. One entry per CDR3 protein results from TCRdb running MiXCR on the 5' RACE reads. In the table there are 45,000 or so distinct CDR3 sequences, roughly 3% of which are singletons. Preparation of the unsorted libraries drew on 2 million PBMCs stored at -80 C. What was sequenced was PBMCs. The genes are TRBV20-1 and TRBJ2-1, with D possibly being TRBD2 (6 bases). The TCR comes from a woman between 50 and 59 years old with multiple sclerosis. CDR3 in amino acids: CSAPSIARGNEQFF. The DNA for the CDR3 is TGCAGTGCTCCTAGTATTGCACGGGGGAATGAGCAGTTCTTC.